A selection of T cell receptor beta chains follows, all from one sample in a study of blood T cell repertoires in COVID-19. The method was immunoSEQ multiplex PCR; TCRdb's version includes in-frame clones alone and lacks a portion of them. The sample contains 95,000 to 150,000 clones, 82% of which appear only once. Sequenced sample: peripheral blood. These receptors came from a woman in her 70s with acute or convalescent COVID-19. CDR3s include the opening cysteine and the closing phenylalanine or tryptophan. The D gene is left open where the match is weak. The size entry is marked missing in some rows and otherwise reads once, few, many or a size class.

CDR3 protein | CDR3 DNA | J gene | V gene | D gene | clone size | CDR3 length
CASSFGYLAGELFF | TGTGCCAGCAGTTTTGGGTATCTAGCCGGGGAGCTGTTTTTT | TRBJ2-2 | TRBV27 | - | few | 14
CASSLAPGGGYTF | TGTGCCAGCAGCTTAGCCCCAGGGGGAGGCTACACCTTC | TRBJ1-2 | TRBV7-9 | TRBD1 | - | 13
CASSEDPLQGSFTEAFF | TGTGCCAGCAGTGAAGACCCCCTGCAGGGGTCGTTTACTGAAGCTTTCTTT | TRBJ1-1 | TRBV6-1 | - | - | 17
CASSPITENQPQHF | TGTGCCAGCAGTCCGATAACAGAGAATCAGCCCCAGCATTTT | TRBJ1-5 | TRBV6-2/TRBV6-3 | - | - | 14
CASSMDSLTDTQYF | TGTGCCAGTAGTATGGACAGCCTCACAGATACGCAGTATTTT | TRBJ2-3 | TRBV19 | - | - | 14
CAWTPTGGLGYTF | TGTGCCTGGACCCCGACAGGGGGATTAGGCTACACCTTC | TRBJ1-2 | TRBV30 | TRBD1 | - | 13
CASSLEVGGGEQYF | TGTGCCAGCAGCTTAGAAGTGGGGGGTGGCGAGCAGTACTTC | TRBJ2-7 | TRBV7-6 | - | - | 14
CASSKVGDRGTHEQFF | TGTGCCAGCAGCAAAGTGGGGGACAGGGGGACCCATGAGCAGTTCTTC | TRBJ2-1 | TRBV21-1 | - | - | 16
CASTFGGTQRRDTIYF | TGTGCCAGCACCTTTGGTGGGACTCAAAGACGAGACACCATATATTTT | TRBJ1-3 | TRBV5-4 | - | - | 16
CASRSSGGASSETQYF | TGCGCCAGCAGATCGAGCGGGGGGGCATCTTCAGAGACCCAGTACTTC | TRBJ2-5 | TRBV5-1 | TRBD2 | once | 16
CASSEGSGSGGYTF | TGTGCCAGCAGTGAAGGATCAGGAAGCGGGGGCTACACCTTC | TRBJ1-2 | TRBV6-4 | - | - | 14